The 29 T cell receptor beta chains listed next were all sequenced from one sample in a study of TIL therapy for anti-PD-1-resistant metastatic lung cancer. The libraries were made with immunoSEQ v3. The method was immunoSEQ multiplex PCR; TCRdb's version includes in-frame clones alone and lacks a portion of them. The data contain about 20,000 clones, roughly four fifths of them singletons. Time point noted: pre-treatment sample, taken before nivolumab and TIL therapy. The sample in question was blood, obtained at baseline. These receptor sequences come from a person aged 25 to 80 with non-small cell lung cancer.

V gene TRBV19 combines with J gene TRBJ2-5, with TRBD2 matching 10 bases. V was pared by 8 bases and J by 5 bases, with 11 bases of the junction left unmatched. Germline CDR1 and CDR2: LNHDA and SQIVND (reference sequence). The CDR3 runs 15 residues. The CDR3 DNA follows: TGTGCCAGTTCCCCACTAGCGGGATCGATGGAGACCCAGTACTTC. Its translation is CASSPLAGSMETQYF.

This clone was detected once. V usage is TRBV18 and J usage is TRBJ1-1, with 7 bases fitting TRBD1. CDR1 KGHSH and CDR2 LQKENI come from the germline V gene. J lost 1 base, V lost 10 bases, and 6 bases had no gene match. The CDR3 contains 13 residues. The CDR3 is CATRGQGNTEAFF. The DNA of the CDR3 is TGTGCCACAAGGGGGCAAGGGAACACTGAAGCTTTCTTT. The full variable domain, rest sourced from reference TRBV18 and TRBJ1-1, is NAGVMQNPRHLVRRRGQEARLRCSPMKGHSHVYWYRQLPEEGLKFMVYLQKENIIDESGMPKERFSAEFPKEGPSILRIQQVVRGDSAAYFCATRGQGNTEAFFGQGTRLTVV.

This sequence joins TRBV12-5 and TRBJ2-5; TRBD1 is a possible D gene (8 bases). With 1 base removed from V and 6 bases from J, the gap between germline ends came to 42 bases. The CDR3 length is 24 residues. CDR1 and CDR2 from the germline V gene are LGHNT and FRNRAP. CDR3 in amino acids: CASGLALQGVMGFCGSPPGKTQYF. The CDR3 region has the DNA TGTGCTAGTGGTTTGGCCCTACAGGGGGTTATGGGATTTTGCGGGAGCCCCCCCGGGAAGACCCAGTACTTC.

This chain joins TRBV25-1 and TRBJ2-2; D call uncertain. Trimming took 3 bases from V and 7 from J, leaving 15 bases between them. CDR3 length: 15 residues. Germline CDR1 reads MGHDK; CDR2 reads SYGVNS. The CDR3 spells CASSDQRGPDGELFF. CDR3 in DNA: TGTGCCAGCAGTGACCAGCGAGGTCCTGACGGGGAGCTGTTTTTT. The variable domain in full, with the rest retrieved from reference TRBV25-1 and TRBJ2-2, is EADIYQTPRYLVIGTGKKITLECSQTMGHDKMYWYQQDPGMELHLIHYSYGVNSTEKGDLSSESTVSRIRTEHFPLTLESARPSHTSQYLCASSDQRGPDGELFFGEGSRLTVL.

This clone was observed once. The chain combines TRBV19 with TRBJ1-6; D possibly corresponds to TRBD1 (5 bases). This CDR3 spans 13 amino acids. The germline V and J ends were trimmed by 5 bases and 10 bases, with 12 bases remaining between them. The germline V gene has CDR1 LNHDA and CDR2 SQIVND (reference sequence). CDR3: CASSDSEGSPLHF. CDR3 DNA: TGTGCCAGTAGTGACAGCGAGGGGTCACCCCTCCACTTT.

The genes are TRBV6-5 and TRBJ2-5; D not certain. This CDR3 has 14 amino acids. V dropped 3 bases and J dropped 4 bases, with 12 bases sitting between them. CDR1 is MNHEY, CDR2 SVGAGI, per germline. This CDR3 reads CASSYGVGRETQYF. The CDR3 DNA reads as TGTGCCAGCAGTTATGGAGTTGGGCGAGAGACCCAGTACTTC.

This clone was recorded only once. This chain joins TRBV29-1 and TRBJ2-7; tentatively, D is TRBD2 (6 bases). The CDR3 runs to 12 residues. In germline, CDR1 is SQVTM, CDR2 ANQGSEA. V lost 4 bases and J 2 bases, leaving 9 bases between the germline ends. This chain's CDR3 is CSVGDSPYEQYF. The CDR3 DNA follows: TGCAGCGTTGGGGACTCCCCCTACGAGCAGTACTTC.

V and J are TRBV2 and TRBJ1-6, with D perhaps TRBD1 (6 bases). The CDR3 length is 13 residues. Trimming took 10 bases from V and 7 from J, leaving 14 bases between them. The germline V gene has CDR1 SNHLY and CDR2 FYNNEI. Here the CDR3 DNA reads TGTGCCACGACTATACAGGGAAATTCACCCCTCCACTTT. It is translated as CATTIQGNSPLHF.

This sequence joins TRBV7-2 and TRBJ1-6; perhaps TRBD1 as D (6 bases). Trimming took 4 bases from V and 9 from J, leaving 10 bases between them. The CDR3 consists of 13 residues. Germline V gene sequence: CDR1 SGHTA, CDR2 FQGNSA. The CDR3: CASSSQGSSPLHF. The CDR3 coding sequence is TGTGCCAGCAGCTCTCAGGGGAGTTCACCCCTCCACTTT. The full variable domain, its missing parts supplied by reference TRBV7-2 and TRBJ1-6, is GAGVSQSPSNKVTEKGKDVELRCDPISGHTALYWYRQSLGQGLEFLIYFQGNSAPDKSGLPSDRFSAERTGGSVSTLTIQRTQQEDSAVYLCASSSQGSSPLHFGNGTRLTVT.

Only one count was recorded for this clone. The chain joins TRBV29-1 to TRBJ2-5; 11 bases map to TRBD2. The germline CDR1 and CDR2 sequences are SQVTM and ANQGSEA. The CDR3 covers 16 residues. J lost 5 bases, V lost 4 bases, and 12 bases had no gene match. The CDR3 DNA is TGCAGCGTTGGGAGGGGTAGCGGGAGGGCTGGGGAGACCCAGTACTTC. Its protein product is CSVGRGSGRAGETQYF.

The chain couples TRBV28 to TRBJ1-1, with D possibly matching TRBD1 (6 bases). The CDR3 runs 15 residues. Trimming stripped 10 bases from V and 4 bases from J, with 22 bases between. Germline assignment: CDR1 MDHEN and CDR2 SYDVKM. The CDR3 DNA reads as TGTGCCACAGGCACAGGGATTTTTGAGGCCACTGAAGCTTTCTTT. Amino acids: CATGTGIFEATEAFF. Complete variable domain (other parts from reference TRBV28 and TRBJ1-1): DVKVTQSSRYLVKRTGEKVFLECVQDMDHENMFWYRQDPGLGLRLIYFSYDVKMKEKGDIPEGYSVSREKKERFSLILESASTNQTSMYLCATGTGIFEATEAFFGQGTRLTVV.

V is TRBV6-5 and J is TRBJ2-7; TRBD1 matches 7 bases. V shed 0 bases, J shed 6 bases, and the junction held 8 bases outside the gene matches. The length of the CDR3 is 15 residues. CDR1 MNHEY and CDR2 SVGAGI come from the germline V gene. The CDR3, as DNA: TGTGCCAGCAGTTACTCGGAGGACAGGCGAGGCGAGCAGTACTTC. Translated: CASSYSEDRRGEQYF.

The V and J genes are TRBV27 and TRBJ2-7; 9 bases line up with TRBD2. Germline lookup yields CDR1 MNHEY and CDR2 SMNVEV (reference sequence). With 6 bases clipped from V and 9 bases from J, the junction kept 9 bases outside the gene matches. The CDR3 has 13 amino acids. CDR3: CASRFGLARVQYF. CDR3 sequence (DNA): TGTGCCAGCAGATTCGGACTAGCGAGGGTGCAGTACTTC.

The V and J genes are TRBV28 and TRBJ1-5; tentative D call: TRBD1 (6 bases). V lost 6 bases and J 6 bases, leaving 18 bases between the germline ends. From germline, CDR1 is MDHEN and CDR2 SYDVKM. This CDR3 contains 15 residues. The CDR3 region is CASRPSGEGPQPQHF. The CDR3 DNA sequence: TGTGCCAGCAGGCCCTCAGGGGAAGGGCCTCAGCCCCAGCATTTT. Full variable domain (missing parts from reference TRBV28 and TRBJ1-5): DVKVTQSSRYLVKRTGEKVFLECVQDMDHENMFWYRQDPGLGLRLIYFSYDVKMKEKGDIPEGYSVSREKKERFSLILESASTNQTSMYLCASRPSGEGPQPQHFGDGTRLSIL.

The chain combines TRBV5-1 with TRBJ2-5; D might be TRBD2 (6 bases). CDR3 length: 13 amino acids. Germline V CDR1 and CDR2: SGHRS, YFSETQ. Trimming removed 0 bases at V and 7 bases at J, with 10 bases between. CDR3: CASSLDASVTQYF. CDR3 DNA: TGCGCCAGCAGCTTGGACGCTAGCGTGACCCAGTACTTC.

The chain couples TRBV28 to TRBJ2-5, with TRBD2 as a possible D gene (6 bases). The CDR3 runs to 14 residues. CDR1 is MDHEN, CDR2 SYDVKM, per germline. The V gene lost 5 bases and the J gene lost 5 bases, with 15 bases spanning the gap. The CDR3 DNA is TGTGCCAGCAGTCCAGGTGGAGGGGTCGAGACCCAGTACTTC. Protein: CASSPGGGVETQYF. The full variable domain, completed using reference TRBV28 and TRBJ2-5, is DVKVTQSSRYLVKRTGEKVFLECVQDMDHENMFWYRQDPGLGLRLIYFSYDVKMKEKGDIPEGYSVSREKKERFSLILESASTNQTSMYLCASSPGGGVETQYFGPGTRLLVL.

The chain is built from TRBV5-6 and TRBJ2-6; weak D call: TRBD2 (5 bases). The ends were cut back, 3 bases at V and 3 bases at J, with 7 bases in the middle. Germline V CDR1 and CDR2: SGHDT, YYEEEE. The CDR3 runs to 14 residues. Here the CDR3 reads CASSWGDGANVLTF. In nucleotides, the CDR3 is TGTGCCAGCAGCTGGGGAGATGGGGCCAACGTCCTGACTTTC. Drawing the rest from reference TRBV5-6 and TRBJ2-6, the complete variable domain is DAGVTQSPTHLIKTRGQQVTLRCSPKSGHDTVSWYQQALGQGPQFIFQYYEEEERQRGNFPDRFSGHQFPNYSSELNVNALLLGDSALYLCASSWGDGANVLTFGAGSRLTVL.

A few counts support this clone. The DNA for the CDR3 is TGCGCCAGCAGCCCGGACAGGGGGGATGAAAAACTGTTTTTT. This encodes CASSPDRGDEKLFF. The gene calls are TRBV5-1 and TRBJ1-4; 10 nucleotides align to TRBD1. Trimming took 4 bases from V and 6 from J; bases not matched to a gene: 3. Germline V lookup: CDR1 SGHRS, CDR2 YFSETQ. The CDR3 loop spans 14 amino acids.

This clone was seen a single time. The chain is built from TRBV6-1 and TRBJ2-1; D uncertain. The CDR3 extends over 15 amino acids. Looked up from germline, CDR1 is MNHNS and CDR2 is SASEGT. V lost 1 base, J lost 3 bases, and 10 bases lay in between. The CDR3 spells CASSEVAGGYNEQFF. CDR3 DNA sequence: TGTGCCAGCAGTGAAGTAGCTGGCGGCTACAATGAGCAGTTCTTC.

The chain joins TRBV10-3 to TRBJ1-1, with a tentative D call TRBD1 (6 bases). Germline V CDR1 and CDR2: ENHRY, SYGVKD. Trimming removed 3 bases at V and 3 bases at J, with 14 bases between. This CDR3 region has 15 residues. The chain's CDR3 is CAISDVRGGHTEAFF. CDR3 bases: TGTGCCATCAGTGATGTAAGGGGGGGTCACACTGAAGCTTTCTTT.

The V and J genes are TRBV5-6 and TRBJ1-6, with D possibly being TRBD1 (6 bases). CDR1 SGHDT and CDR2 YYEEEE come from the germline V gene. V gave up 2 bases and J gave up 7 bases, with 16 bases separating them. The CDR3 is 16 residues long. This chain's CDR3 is CASSLGGGLSNSPLHF. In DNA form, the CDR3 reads TGTGCCAGCAGCTTAGGCGGGGGGCTTTCCAATTCACCCCTCCACTTT.

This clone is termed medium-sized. The CDR3 nucleotides read TGTGCCATCATGGTCGACAGCCAAGGAAACACCATATATTTT. Encoded protein: CAIMVDSQGNTIYF. The genes are TRBV10-3 and TRBJ1-3; a possible D gene is TRBD1 (5 bases). Germline V gene sequence: CDR1 ENHRY, CDR2 SYGVKD. The V and J ends lost 7 bases and 4 bases respectively, with 14 bases between them. The CDR3 sequence is 14 residues long.

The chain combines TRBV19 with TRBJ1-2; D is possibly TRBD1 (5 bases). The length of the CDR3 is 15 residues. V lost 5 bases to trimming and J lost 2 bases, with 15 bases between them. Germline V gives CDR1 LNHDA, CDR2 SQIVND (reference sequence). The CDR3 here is CASSDLGKGNYGYTF. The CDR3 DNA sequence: TGTGCCAGTAGTGACCTCGGGAAGGGGAACTATGGCTACACCTTC.

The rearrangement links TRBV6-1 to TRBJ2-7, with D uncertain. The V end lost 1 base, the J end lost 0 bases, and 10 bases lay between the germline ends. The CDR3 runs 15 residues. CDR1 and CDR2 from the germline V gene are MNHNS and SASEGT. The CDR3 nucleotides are TGTGCCAGCAGTGAAGGTATAGAAAGCTCCTACGAGCAGTACTTC. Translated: CASSEGIESSYEQYF.

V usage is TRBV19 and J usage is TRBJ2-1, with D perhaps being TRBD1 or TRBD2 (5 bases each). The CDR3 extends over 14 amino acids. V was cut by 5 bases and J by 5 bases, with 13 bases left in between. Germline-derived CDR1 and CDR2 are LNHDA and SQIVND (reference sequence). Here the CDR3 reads CASSSWDLHNEQFF. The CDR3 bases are TGTGCCAGTAGTTCCTGGGACCTCCACAATGAGCAGTTCTTC.

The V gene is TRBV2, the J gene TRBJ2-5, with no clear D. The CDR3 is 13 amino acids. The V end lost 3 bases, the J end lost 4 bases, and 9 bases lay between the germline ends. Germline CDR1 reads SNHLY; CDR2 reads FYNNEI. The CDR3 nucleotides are TGTGCCAGCAGTGAGGGGTTGGGAGAGACCCAGTACTTC. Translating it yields CASSEGLGETQYF. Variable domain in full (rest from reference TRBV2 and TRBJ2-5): EPEVTQTPSHQVTQMGQEVILRCVPISNHLYFYWYRQILGQKVEFLVSFYNNEISEKSEIFDDQFSVERPDGSNFTLKIRSTKLEDSAMYFCASSEGLGETQYFGPGTRLLVL.

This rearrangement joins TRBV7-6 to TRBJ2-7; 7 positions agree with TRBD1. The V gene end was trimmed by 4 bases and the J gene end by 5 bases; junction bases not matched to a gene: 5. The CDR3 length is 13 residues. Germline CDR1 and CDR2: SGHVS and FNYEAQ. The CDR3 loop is CASSSTGYDEQYF. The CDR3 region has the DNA TGTGCCAGCAGCTCGACAGGGTACGACGAGCAGTACTTC.

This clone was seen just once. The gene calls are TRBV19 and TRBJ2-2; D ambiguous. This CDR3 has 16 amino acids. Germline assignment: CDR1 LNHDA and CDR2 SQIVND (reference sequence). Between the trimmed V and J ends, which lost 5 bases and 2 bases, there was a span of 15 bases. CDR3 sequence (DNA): TGTGCCAGTAGTCCACAGACTGGATACAACACCGGGGAGCTGTTTTTT. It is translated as CASSPQTGYNTGELFF.

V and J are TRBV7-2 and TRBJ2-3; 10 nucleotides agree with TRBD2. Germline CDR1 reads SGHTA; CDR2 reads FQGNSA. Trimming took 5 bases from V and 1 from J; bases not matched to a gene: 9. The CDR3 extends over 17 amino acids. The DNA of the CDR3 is TGTGCCAGCAGCCTCACCGCTAGCGGGAGTGGCACAGATACGCAGTATTTT. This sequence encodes CASSLTASGSGTDTQYF. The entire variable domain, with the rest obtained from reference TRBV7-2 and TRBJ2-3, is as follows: GAGVSQSPSNKVTEKGKDVELRCDPISGHTALYWYRQSLGQGLEFLIYFQGNSAPDKSGLPSDRFSAERTGGSVSTLTIQRTQQEDSAVYLCASSLTASGSGTDTQYFGPGTRLTVL.